This T cell receptor beta chain is from a study of blood T cell repertoires in COVID-19. Study context: Acute and convalescent COVID-19 specimens originated in the United States, Italy and Spain. Sources were T cells, B-cell-depleted T cells, or PBMCs; the material itself was cDNA or gDNA.

Germline V gene sequence: CDR1 SGDLS, CDR2 YYNGEE. This CDR3 spans 14 amino acids. V was cut by 0 bases and J by 4 bases, with 10 bases left in between. In the authors' workflow: Amplification with reference gene primers provided the estimates of nucleated cell counts. TCRdb's copy holds only in-frame clones and misses some; the assay was immunoSEQ multiplex PCR. The DNA gave D and trimming, while V, J and clone size come from that table. This repertoire shows 30,000 or so clones, around 87% found once; its top ten account for around 15%. The sequenced sample consisted of peripheral blood. The sequence derives from a man in his sixties with active COVID-19. The V and J genes are TRBV9 and TRBJ2-5; a weak D match, TRBD2 (6 bases). The CDR3 nucleotides are TGTGCCAGCAGCGTAGCCCCGGGGGTAGAGACCCAGTACTTC. Translating it yields CASSVAPGVETQYF.